Given below is one T cell receptor beta chain in context. Its antigen is currently unknown. The CDR3 loop spans 15 amino acids. V lost 0 bases to trimming and J lost 2 bases, with 8 bases between them. Germline CDR1 MNHEY, CDR2 SVGAGI. The data are from a study of siplizumab effects on memory and regulatory T cells. Points from the study as a whole: A minor fraction of alloreactive clones, and no more, mapped to unstimulated subsets. Roughly 80-97% of proliferating clones (CD4+ or CD8+) could not be assigned a naive or memory phenotype.

A 37°C coculture lasting approximately 6 days was applied to the mixed lymphocyte reaction cells. Clones were read by immunoSEQ multiplex PCR, and TCRdb kept only the in-frame ones, dropping some. The sample contains 4,000 to 5,000 clones, around 50% of which appear only once. The chain combines TRBV6-5 with TRBJ1-3; D is perhaps TRBD1 (5 bases). This TCR was sampled from a human donor in good health; the cells came from an allogeneic mixed lymphocyte reaction. Some clones in this sample may be carry-over from other donors' samples. Material for sequencing was CFSE-low (dividing) CD4+ T cells sorted from an allogeneic mixed lymphocyte reaction. CDR3 in amino acids: CASSYSGTPGNTIYF. The DNA for the CDR3 is TGTGCCAGCAGTTACTCCGGGACGCCTGGAAACACCATATATTTT.